One T cell receptor (beta chain) is described in this entry. The antigen is undetermined. Method: immunoSEQ multiplex PCR; TCRdb's copy keeps in-frame clones and lacks some. The data contain about 31,000 clones, over 65% of them singletons. These data belong to a study of Tregs in tolerant kidney transplant recipients. Study details: CD4+CD25+CD127- cells came from approximately 3-day belatacept mixed lymphocyte reactions, some with roughly 5-day graft donor restimulation. Broader study findings: The most relevant donor-specific Treg TCRbeta repertoire apparently came from expansion with activated donor B cells. Few patients were studied, so findings need validation in larger groups.

V gave up 5 bases and J gave up 5 bases, with 15 bases separating them. Per germline, CDR1 MNHNS and CDR2 SASEGT. The CDR3 consists of 14 residues. The chain is built from TRBV6-1 and TRBJ1-1, with D possibly being TRBD1 (5 bases). The specimen was Tregs from blood cultured with allogeneic cells. This TCR was sampled from a human donor in good health. The CDR3 DNA follows: TGTGCCAGCAGTAGCTTGATGGGGCGAACTGAAGCTTTCTTT. It codes for CASSSLMGRTEAFF.